The TCR beta chain described here comes from a study of T cell repertoires in cytomegalovirus infection. Study as a whole: Public TCR beta signatures indicated both CMV infection and matching HLA type. General study points: The cumulative frequency of public TCR beta families distinguished individuals who carried CMV together with the relevant HLA. HLA-C-restricted CMV clonotypes gave the most frequent clonotype in two of eight donors.

This clonotype was seen at least ten times. The antigen is unknown. With 6 bases clipped from V and 3 bases from J, the junction kept 2 bases outside the gene matches. Germline assignment: CDR1 SGHTA and CDR2 FQGNSA. The CDR3 has 13 amino acids. TCRdb re-called the reads with MiXCR, one entry per CDR3 protein. The data show 200,000 to 300,000 distinct CDR3 sequences, 9.1% seen once. The sequencing input was PBMCs. The TCR originated in a human donor in good health (CMV status not recorded). Some clones in this sample may be carry-over from other donors' samples. This chain uses TRBV7-2 with TRBJ1-2, with 9 bases fitting TRBD1. CDR3: CASSRQGDYGYTF. The CDR3 coding sequence is TGTGCCAGCAGTCGACAGGGGGACTATGGCTACACCTTC.